These 13 T cell receptor beta chains share one sample of origin, sequenced in a study of T cell responses to AZD1222 COVID-19 vaccine. Clones were sequenced by immunoSEQ multiplex PCR, and TCRdb holds only the in-frame ones, with some missing. The sample gives more than 100,000 clones, more than 90% of which show up once; 1.5% to 2% is in the top ten. The sample consisted of peripheral blood, taken 28 days after the second AZD1222 dose. The receptors shown here come from an adult who received the AZD1222 COVID-19 vaccine.

V gene TRBV19 combines with J gene TRBJ2-3, with TRBD2 identical over 9 bases. CDR1 and CDR2 (germline): LNHDA, SQIVND (reference sequence). This CDR3 comprises 16 residues. V shed 7 bases, J shed 1 base, and the junction held 9 bases outside the gene matches. For the CDR3, the DNA is TGTGCCAGTAAGAGTGTAGCGGGAGATGGCACAGATACGCAGTATTTT. Its protein is CASKSVAGDGTDTQYF.

The V call is TRBV11-2, the J call TRBJ2-5, with 9 bases that match TRBD2. This CDR3 contains 17 residues. CDR1 is SGHAT, CDR2 FQNNGV, per germline. Trimming removed 2 bases from V and 5 bases from J; junction bases left unmatched: 12. The CDR3 region has the DNA TGTGCCAGCAGCTTATTTAGCGGGAGCTCCTTGACGGAGACCCAGTACTTC. It codes for CASSLFSGSSLTETQYF.

This chain links TRBV2 with TRBJ2-1; unclear D gene. The CDR3 is 12 residues long. The V and J ends lost 0 bases and 15 bases respectively, with 12 bases between them. Germline loops: CDR1 SNHLY, CDR2 FYNNEI. CDR3 in amino acids: CASSEALQKAFF. In DNA form, the CDR3 reads TGTGCCAGCAGTGAAGCGTTACAGAAAGCGTTCTTC. Using reference TRBV2 and TRBJ2-1 for the parts outside the CDR3, the full variable domain is EPEVTQTPSHQVTQMGQEVILRCVPISNHLYFYWYRQILGQKVEFLVSFYNNEISEKSEIFDDQFSVERPDGSNFTLKIRSTKLEDSAMYFCASSEALQKAFFGPGTRLTVL.

This rearrangement joins TRBV5-1 to TRBJ2-2; no definite D call. The CDR3 runs 14 residues. Germline lookup yields CDR1 SGHRS and CDR2 YFSETQ. Trimming shortened V by 5 bases and J by 7 bases, and 15 bases separated the two germline ends. The CDR3 bases are TGCGCCAGCAGGATTACCACCCTAGACGGGGAGCTGTTTTTT. Translated, it gives CASRITTLDGELFF.

CDR3 sequence reads: CASSVGYRAAFF. The DNA of the CDR3 is TGTGCCAGCAGCGTAGGGTACAGGGCCGCTTTCTTT. The chain is built from TRBV9 and TRBJ1-1; possibly TRBD1 for D (6 bases). V lost 0 bases and J lost 11, with 11 bases in between. The CDR3 is 12 amino acids. Germline V CDR1 and CDR2: SGDLS, YYNGEE.

This chain uses TRBV24-1 with TRBJ1-1, with 8 bases that match TRBD1. The CDR3 runs to 16 residues. Germline lookup yields CDR1 KGHDR and CDR2 SFDVKD. Trimming cost V 3 bases and J 1 base; bases outside gene matches: 6. CDR3 loop: CATSDLTGAPNTEAFF. DNA for the CDR3: TGTGCCACCAGTGATCTGACAGGGGCTCCGAACACTGAAGCTTTCTTT.

Note on this clone: Additional DNA sequences in this sample encode the identical CDR3. The chain couples TRBV30 to TRBJ1-1, with D unclear. The germline V and J ends were trimmed by 3 bases and 1 base, with 3 bases remaining between them. In germline, CDR1 is GTSNPN, CDR2 SVGIG (reference sequence). The CDR3 loop spans 11 amino acids. CDR3: CAWSKNTEAFF. The CDR3 DNA follows: TGTGCCTGGAGCAAGAACACTGAAGCTTTCTTT.

The chain has TRBV5-5 and TRBJ1-2; D remains unclear. Trimming stripped 2 bases from V and 6 bases from J, with 17 bases between. From germline, CDR1 is SGHKS and CDR2 YYEKEE (reference sequence). The CDR3 spans 15 residues. The CDR3: CASSFPGVASDGYTF. The CDR3 DNA reads as TGTGCCAGCAGCTTCCCTGGGGTGGCTAGCGATGGCTACACCTTC. Drawing the rest from reference TRBV5-5 and TRBJ1-2, the complete variable domain is DAGVTQSPTHLIKTRGQQVTLRCSPISGHKSVSWYQQVLGQGPQFIFQYYEKEERGRGNFPDRFSARQFPNYSSELNVNALLLGDSALYLCASSFPGVASDGYTFGSGTRLTVV.

The chain joins TRBV7-6 to TRBJ1-1; no reliable D call. This CDR3 spans 13 amino acids. V dropped 1 base and J dropped 0 bases, with 3 bases sitting between them. Per germline, CDR1 SGHVS and CDR2 FNYEAQ. This CDR3 reads CASSLEMNTEAFF. In nucleotides, the CDR3 is TGTGCCAGCAGCTTAGAGATGAACACTGAAGCTTTCTTT.

The genes are TRBV6-1 and TRBJ1-1; TRBD1 might be the D (5 bases). CDR3 length: 15 amino acids. V was shortened by 0 bases and J by 3 bases, with 11 bases between the two germline ends. The germline V gene encodes CDR1 MNHNS and CDR2 SASEGT. Here the CDR3 reads CASSEAARADTEAFF. CDR3 nucleotide sequence: TGTGCCAGCAGTGAAGCTGCCAGGGCCGACACTGAAGCTTTCTTT.

The chain combines TRBV9 with TRBJ2-5, with D unclear. Trimming took 0 bases from V and 2 from J, leaving 14 bases between them. There are 16 residues in the CDR3. In germline, CDR1 is SGDLS, CDR2 YYNGEE. The CDR3, as DNA: TGTGCCAGCAGCGTAGACCTCTTCCCCCCACAAGAGACCCAGTACTTC. It is translated as CASSVDLFPPQETQYF. Drawing the rest from reference TRBV9 and TRBJ2-5, the complete variable domain is DSGVTQTPKHLITATGQRVTLRCSPRSGDLSVYWYQQSLDQGLQFLIQYYNGEERAKGNILERFSAQQFPDLHSELNLSSLELGDSALYFCASSVDLFPPQETQYFGPGTRLLVL.

This clone was picked up one time. V and J are TRBV7-2 and TRBJ2-5; D is unclear. Per the germline V gene, CDR1 is SGHTA and CDR2 is FQGNSA. There are 15 residues in the CDR3. V lost 1 base and J 2 bases, leaving 11 bases between the germline ends. The DNA of the CDR3 is TGTGCCAGCAGCTTAGGAGGAACTTATCAAGAGACCCAGTACTTC. It yields the protein CASSLGGTYQETQYF.

The gene calls are TRBV6-2 or TRBV6-3 and TRBJ2-1, with 10 bases lining up with TRBD2. After removal of 4 bases from V and 0 bases from J, the junction contained 9 bases not matched to a gene. The germline CDR1 and CDR2 sequences are MNHEY and SVGEGT. The CDR3 runs 18 residues. CDR3 sequence reads: CASSSTSGPTSSYNEQFF. For the CDR3, the DNA is TGTGCCAGCAGTTCGACTAGCGGGCCCACTAGCTCCTACAATGAGCAGTTCTTC.